This passage covers 25 T cell receptor beta chains from one sample sequenced in a study of CD8 T cells in ankylosing spondylitis (dated by TCRdb to 2017 to 2019). Library construction relied on 5' RACE. The sequencer was an Illumina HiSeq 2500. The raw public data were reprocessed by TCRdb itself: fastp quality trimming at Q25, MiXCR clonotype calling, in-frame beta chains only. Identical CDR3 protein sequences are pooled into one entry, listed with their most common genes and DNA. For this sample there are roughly 160,000 distinct CDR3 sequences; about 9.9% appear just once. In total, the top ten clones hold almost 30% of the sample. Sequencing used blood, either unsorted or a sorted T cell fraction (not recorded which). These TCRs come from a male donor with ankylosing spondylitis or in good health (not recorded which).

This clonotype was picked up many times. V is TRBV29-1 and J is TRBJ2-1, with 8 bases lining up with TRBD2. The CDR3 runs 13 residues. The ends lost 4 bases at V and 10 bases at J; junction bases unmatched: 9. Germline loops: CDR1 SQVTM, CDR2 ANQGSEA. The CDR3 DNA is TGCAGCGTTGGTTTAGCGGGGAGGAAAGAGCAGTTCTTC. Translating gives CSVGLAGRKEQFF.

V is TRBV27 and J is TRBJ2-7, with D tentatively TRBD1 (6 bases). The CDR3 loop spans 14 amino acids. Germline V lookup: CDR1 MNHEY, CDR2 SMNVEV (reference sequence). V gave up 2 bases and J gave up 0 bases, with 8 bases separating them. The CDR3 DNA follows: TGTGCCAGCAGTTTAAAACAGGGCTCCTACGAGCAGTACTTC. Translating gives CASSLKQGSYEQYF.

This clonotype was counted a few times. The rearrangement joins TRBV11-2 to TRBJ2-7, with a tentative D call TRBD2 (5 bases). The germline gives CDR1 SGHAT, CDR2 FQNNGV. V lost 4 bases and J lost 3, with 16 bases in between. The CDR3 contains 15 residues. The DNA for the CDR3 is TGTGCCAGCAGCTCGTCGGCGGAGGCCGACTACGAGCAGTACTTC. It yields the protein CASSSSAEADYEQYF.

This clonotype has at least ten counts. V gene TRBV6-2 or TRBV6-3 combines with J gene TRBJ2-7; D is perhaps TRBD2 (5 bases). This CDR3 is built from 12 residues. Per germline, CDR1 MNHEY and CDR2 SVGEGT. V shed 4 bases and J shed 4 bases, with 8 bases lying between them. CDR3 coding DNA: TGTGCCAGCAGTTCCAGACTATACGAGCAGTACTTC. It encodes CASSSRLYEQYF.

At least ten counts were recorded for this clonotype. The chain is built from TRBV27 and TRBJ2-7, with D possibly being TRBD1 (5 bases). Germline V lookup: CDR1 MNHEY, CDR2 SMNVEV (reference sequence). Trimming removed 4 bases from V and 1 base from J, with 11 bases in between. CDR3 length: 14 amino acids. The CDR3 DNA is TGTGCCAGCAGTTCCAGGGCCCCTTCCTACGAGCAGTACTTC. This translates into CASSSRAPSYEQYF.

Remarks on this clonotype: One end of the junction does not line up with germline, which may come from a read error. V usage is TRBV5-1 and J usage is TRBJ2-7, with TRBD2 as a possible D gene (6 bases). Germline V gene sequence: CDR1 SGHRS, CDR2 YFSETQ. This CDR3 region has 13 residues. CDR3 in amino acids: CVSSFAGSYEQYF. The CDR3 DNA is TGCGTCAGCAGCTTTGCGGGATCCTACGAGCAGTACTTC.

Only a few counts were recorded for this clonotype. This may be a read error, as it is one base from a much larger clone. The chain has TRBV6-5 and TRBJ1-2; 9 nucleotides match TRBD1. The germline gives CDR1 MNHEY, CDR2 SVGAGI. V was clipped by 4 bases and J by 5 bases; unmatched bases: 8. The CDR3 has 15 amino acids. CDR3 nucleotide sequence: TGTGCCAGCAGTTCGACCGGGACAGGGTCATATGGCTACACCTTC. It codes for CASSSTGTGSYGYTF.

This clonotype has at least ten counts. The rearrangement links TRBV5-5 to TRBJ2-2; 11 bases are shared with TRBD2. Trimming took 4 bases from V and 1 from J; bases not matched to a gene: 6. Germline CDR1 SGHKS, CDR2 YYEKEE (reference sequence). The CDR3 runs to 17 residues. CDR3 loop: CASSVGTSGVNTGELFF. As DNA, the CDR3 is TGTGCCAGCAGCGTAGGGACTAGCGGAGTGAACACCGGGGAGCTGTTTTTT.

This clonotype was picked up many times. The chain combines TRBV4-3 with TRBJ1-1; no reliable D call. This CDR3 is built from 14 residues. Deletions cut 0 bases from V and 7 bases from J, with 12 bases between. Germline loops: CDR1 LGHNA, CDR2 YSLEER. CDR3 in amino acids: CASSQDEGFVEAFF. As DNA, the CDR3 is TGCGCCAGCAGCCAAGATGAGGGTTTTGTTGAAGCTTTCTTT.

This clonotype was seen at least ten times. V gene TRBV20-1 combines with J gene TRBJ1-5, with unresolved D. The CDR3 loop spans 14 amino acids. Germline lookup yields CDR1 DFQATT and CDR2 SNEGSKA (reference sequence). Trimming left V 1 base short and J 2 bases short, with 9 bases between. The CDR3 bases are TGCAGTGCTAGAGTCCCCCCGGGCAATCAGCCCCAGCATTTT. Its translation is CSARVPPGNQPQHF.

The rearrangement links TRBV7-9 to TRBJ1-1; no clear D gene. The ends were cut back, 2 bases at V and 0 bases at J, with 13 bases in the middle. The CDR3 runs to 16 residues. CDR1 and CDR2 from the germline V gene are SEHNR and FQNEAQ (reference sequence). As DNA, the CDR3 is TGTGCCAGCAGCTTATGGTCGGGTTTCATGAACACTGAAGCTTTCTTT. As protein: CASSLWSGFMNTEAFF.

In its sample, this clonotype was seen many times. V is TRBV18 and J is TRBJ2-7; TRBD1 aligns across 11 bases. The J segment lost 1 base and the V segment lost 3 bases, leaving 5 bases of the junction unmatched. The CDR3 is made up of 16 amino acids. Per the germline V gene, CDR1 is KGHSH and CDR2 is LQKENI. DNA for the CDR3: TGTGCCAGCTCACCTGCAGGGACAGGGGGTTCCTACGAGCAGTACTTC. Translating it yields CASSPAGTGGSYEQYF.

This clonotype was observed a handful of times. This rearrangement joins TRBV20-1 to TRBJ1-5; D might be TRBD1 (5 bases). V lost 0 bases and J lost 0, with 6 bases in between. The CDR3 has 14 amino acids. Per the germline V gene, CDR1 is DFQATT and CDR2 is SNEGSKA (reference sequence). The CDR3, as DNA: TGCAGTGCTAGAGACAGGGATAGCAATCAGCCCCAGCATTTT. Translating gives CSARDRDSNQPQHF.

This clonotype showed up just a few times. The rearrangement links TRBV5-1 to TRBJ1-1; no clear D gene. Germline assignment: CDR1 SGHRS and CDR2 YFSETQ. The germline V and J ends were trimmed by 0 bases and 9 bases, with 12 bases remaining between them. The CDR3 runs 13 residues. CDR3 region: CASSLASDGQAFF. CDR3 bases: TGCGCCAGCAGCTTGGCCTCCGACGGACAAGCTTTCTTT.

A remark on this clonotype: A much larger clone differs by one base, so this may be a read error. The V call is TRBV6-2 or TRBV6-3, the J call TRBJ2-1; a weak D match, TRBD1 (6 bases). Germline V gives CDR1 MNHEY, CDR2 SVGEGT. There are 15 residues in the CDR3. The CDR3 region is CASSGQMSSYNEHFF. CDR3 DNA: TGTGCCAGCAGTGGACAGATGAGCTCCTACAATGAGCACTTCTTC.

This clonotype was seen ten or more times. V and J are TRBV5-1 and TRBJ2-7; 7 nucleotides align to TRBD1. V lost 0 bases to trimming and J lost 7 bases; unmatched junction nucleotides: 7. Germline V CDR1 and CDR2: SGHRS, YFSETQ. This CDR3 is built from 14 residues. CDR3 sequence (DNA): TGCGCCAGCAGCTTGGAGGGAAGGGGGCGAGAGCAGTACTTC. Its translation is CASSLEGRGREQYF. The full variable domain, in which reference TRBV5-1 and TRBJ2-7 provide the parts outside the CDR3, is KAGVTQTPRYLIKTRGQQVTLSCSPISGHRSVSWYQQTPGQGLQFLFEYFSETQRNKGNFPGRFSGRQFSNSRSEMNVSTLELGDSALYLCASSLEGRGREQYFGPGTRLTVT.

Ten or more counts support this clonotype. V gene TRBV5-1 combines with J gene TRBJ1-4; D gene uncertain. The germline V and J ends were trimmed by 4 bases and 3 bases, with 7 bases remaining between them. The CDR3 runs 13 residues. Per germline, CDR1 SGHRS and CDR2 YFSETQ. The CDR3 region has the DNA TGCGCCAGCAGCCGTGATCCTAATGAAAAACTGTTTTTT. Translating gives CASSRDPNEKLFF.

This chain uses TRBV7-2 with TRBJ1-1; a possible D gene is TRBD1 (6 bases). Looked up from germline, CDR1 is SGHTA and CDR2 is FQGNSA. The V end lost 5 bases, the J end lost 0 bases, and 13 bases lay between the germline ends. The CDR3 spans 15 residues. CDR3 residues: CASSTRQVLNTEAFF. CDR3 in DNA: TGTGCCAGCAGCACCCGACAGGTTTTGAACACTGAAGCTTTCTTT.

The V and J genes are TRBV20-1 and TRBJ2-7; a weak D match, TRBD2 (6 bases). The CDR3 length is 13 residues. Germline CDR1 is DFQATT and CDR2 is SNEGSKA (reference sequence). The V and J ends lost 5 bases and 5 bases respectively, with 16 bases between them. The CDR3 nucleotides read TGCAGTGCTTTCGGAGGGCCTGGGGACGAGCAGTACTTC. Protein: CSAFGGPGDEQYF.

The sample holds many counts of this clonotype. This rearrangement joins TRBV11-2 to TRBJ2-1; tentative D call: TRBD2 (5 bases). The CDR3 has 15 residues. V was pared by 1 base and J by 0 bases, with 7 bases between. Germline CDR1 is SGHAT and CDR2 is FQNNGV. Here the CDR3 reads CASSLGGISYNEQFF. The CDR3 coding sequence is TGTGCCAGCAGCTTAGGAGGGATCTCCTACAATGAGCAGTTCTTC.

This clonotype was picked up many times. This chain uses TRBV6-1 with TRBJ1-6, with unresolved D. CDR3 length equals 14 residues. Germline loops: CDR1 MNHNS, CDR2 SASEGT. Trimming took 7 bases from V and 9 from J, leaving 16 bases between them. CDR3 residues: CASTQVSKGSPLHF. Here the CDR3 DNA reads TGTGCCAGCACCCAGGTCTCGAAAGGTTCACCCCTCCACTTT.

The table lists this clonotype with many counts. V and J are TRBV12-3 or TRBV12-4 and TRBJ2-2; 7 bases map to TRBD2. V was clipped by 5 bases and J by 10 bases; unmatched bases: 7. This CDR3 has 13 amino acids. The CDR3 DNA reads TGTGCCAGCAGTGGCGGGAGTAGGGCGGAGCTGTTTTTT. It yields the protein CASSGGSRAELFF.

This clonotype was seen repeatedly, ten times or more. This chain uses TRBV11-2 with TRBJ2-1, with 11 bases that match TRBD2. This CDR3 comprises 16 residues. Germline values: CDR1 SGHAT, CDR2 FQNNGV. The V and J ends lost 3 bases and 6 bases, in that order; junction bases with no gene match: 7. The CDR3 reads CASSFFGTSGPNEQFF. In DNA form, the CDR3 reads TGTGCCAGCAGCTTTTTTGGGACTAGCGGTCCCAATGAGCAGTTCTTC.

This clonotype appeared a few times. The chain has TRBV25-1 and TRBJ1-3, with D maybe TRBD1 (5 bases). Germline CDR1 and CDR2: MGHDK and SYGVNS. The CDR3 runs 13 residues. The ends were cut back, 2 bases at V and 6 bases at J, with 8 bases in the middle. The CDR3 nucleotides are TGTGCCAGCAGTGAACACAGGCAAAACACCATATATTTT. It encodes CASSEHRQNTIYF.

This clonotype appeared once. One base away lies a much larger clone, so this may be a sequencing read error. The chain recombines TRBV18 with TRBJ2-1; D possibly corresponds to TRBD2 (6 bases). This CDR3 is 14 amino acids long. Germline-derived CDR1 and CDR2 are KGHSH and LQKENI. CDR3 sequence reads: CASSGGNSYNAQFF. CDR3 nucleotides: TGTGCCAGCTCAGGCGGGAACTCCTACAATGCGCAGTTCTTC.